This is a list of T cell receptor beta chains from one sample in a study of shared clonotypes between healthy human individuals. Profiling relied on immunoSEQ multiplex PCR, and the TCRdb table lists in-frame clones only, not all of them. The sample lists under 2.5 million clones; roughly 92% were seen once. Sequencing was done on a sample of naive CD4+ T cells from PBMCs. These receptors were taken from a man between 18 and 29 years old in good health. Some clones in this sample may be carry-over from other donors' samples. Each CDR3 is given with its conserved first and last residue. The D gene is left open where the match is weak. Where a row states a size, it is once, few, many or the class of an expanded clone; other rows omit it.

V: TRBV11-3
size: -
J: TRBJ2-1
D: -
DNA: TGTGCCAGCAGCTCACCCCCCGACAGGGAGGTCTACAATGAGCAGTTCTTC
CDR3: CASSSPPDREVYNEQFF

V: TRBV18
size: once
J: TRBJ1-1
D: -
DNA: TGTGCCAGCTCACCTAACCGTGGTGGTACTGAAGCTTTCTTT
CDR3: CASSPNRGGTEAFF

V: TRBV4-2
size: -
J: TRBJ2-1
D: TRBD2
DNA: TGTGCCAGCAGGCCTAGCCTAGCGGGAGGCCTCAATGAGCAGTTCTTC
CDR3: CASRPSLAGGLNEQFF

V: TRBV28
size: -
J: TRBJ1-1
D: -
DNA: TGTGCCAGCATTCAAGTGGCCCCTCGAGGTACTGAAGCTTTCTTT
CDR3: CASIQVAPRGTEAFF

V: TRBV28
size: few
J: TRBJ2-1
D: TRBD2
DNA: TGTGCCAGCAGTTTATCGGCGGGAGGGCCCTACAATGAGCAGTTCTTC
CDR3: CASSLSAGGPYNEQFF

V: TRBV28
size: few
J: TRBJ1-1
D: -
DNA: TGTGCCAGCACGGTAGTCCTGACCACTGAAGCTTTCTTT
CDR3: CASTVVLTTEAFF

V: TRBV19
size: -
J: TRBJ1-1
D: -
DNA: TGTGCCAGTAGTACTAGTCAGGGGACCATGAACACTGAAGCTTTCTTT
CDR3: CASSTSQGTMNTEAFF

V: TRBV7-8
size: -
J: TRBJ2-7
D: TRBD2
DNA: TGTGCCAGCAGCTTAGGCGGGAGGCCCCCTTCCGAGCAGTACTTC
CDR3: CASSLGGRPPSEQYF

V: TRBV28
size: -
J: TRBJ1-4
D: -
DNA: TGTGCCAGCAGCCCACCCGGGGGGCAAGAAGAAAAACTGTTTTTT
CDR3: CASSPPGGQEEKLFF

V: TRBV25-1
size: -
J: TRBJ2-3
D: TRBD2
DNA: TGTGCCAGCAGTGACCCCGGACTAGCTAGAGATATTACAGATACGCAGTATTTT
CDR3: CASSDPGLARDITDTQYF

V: TRBV7-9
size: -
J: TRBJ2-3
D: TRBD2
DNA: TGTGCCAGCAGCCGACTGGGGACTAGTAGATATACGCAGTATTTT
CDR3: CASSRLGTSRYTQYF

V: TRBV2
size: -
J: TRBJ1-5
D: -
DNA: TGTGCCAGCAGTGCAGACAGTAGCAATCAGCCCCAGCATTTT
CDR3: CASSADSSNQPQHF

V: TRBV7-2
size: -
J: TRBJ2-7
D: TRBD1
DNA: TGTGCCAGCAGCCTAGGGGGCGCGGAGAACTACGAGCAGTACTTC
CDR3: CASSLGGAENYEQYF

V: TRBV7-2
size: -
J: TRBJ2-1
D: TRBD1
DNA: TGTGCCAGCAGCTCCCCCCCGGGACAGGGGATCAATGAGCAGTTCTTC
CDR3: CASSSPPGQGINEQFF

V: TRBV27
size: -
J: TRBJ1-4
D: TRBD1
DNA: TGTGCCAGCAGTCCGAGGGACAGCATAAAACTGTTTTTT
CDR3: CASSPRDSIKLFF

V: TRBV5-4
size: -
J: TRBJ1-2
D: -
DNA: TGTGCCAGCAGCTTTGCAGGGGAAGGAGACTATGGCTACACCTTC
CDR3: CASSFAGEGDYGYTF

V: TRBV5-1
size: -
J: TRBJ2-7
D: TRBD1
DNA: TGCGCCAGCAGCTTGTTGGGGACAGGGAATACCTACGAGCAGTACTTC
CDR3: CASSLLGTGNTYEQYF

V: TRBV5-8
size: -
J: TRBJ2-7
D: TRBD2
DNA: TGTGCCAGCAGCCTCACTAGCGGGAGTGGAACCTACGAGCAGTACTTC
CDR3: CASSLTSGSGTYEQYF

V: TRBV7-9
size: -
J: TRBJ1-2
D: TRBD1
DNA: TGTGCCAGCAGCTTAGACTTCAGGGGGGGCGGCTATGGCTACACCTTC
CDR3: CASSLDFRGGGYGYTF

V: TRBV5-1
size: -
J: TRBJ2-3
D: TRBD2
DNA: TGCGCCAGCAGCGGCTTAGCGGGAGATCTGACAGATACGCAGTATTTT
CDR3: CASSGLAGDLTDTQYF

V: TRBV29-1
size: -
J: TRBJ1-1
D: -
DNA: TGCAGCGCCCAGACGGGGGGCCCTGAAGCTTTCTTT
CDR3: CSAQTGGPEAFF

V: TRBV7-8
size: -
J: TRBJ1-2
D: -
DNA: TGTGCCAGCAGCCCCCGCGACCTAACCCGGAACTACACCTTC
CDR3: CASSPRDLTRNYTF

V: TRBV11-2
size: -
J: TRBJ2-1
D: -
DNA: TGTGCCAGCAGCTTAGACTCGGCGGCACAGTTCTTC
CDR3: CASSLDSAAQFF

V: TRBV4-1
size: -
J: TRBJ1-2
D: -
DNA: TGCGCCAGCAGCCATCAGAATGGCTACACCTTC
CDR3: CASSHQNGYTF

V: TRBV29-1
size: -
J: TRBJ2-7
D: -
DNA: TGCAGCGTTGAATGGGCAGGGGCCGACGAGCAGTACTTC
CDR3: CSVEWAGADEQYF

V: TRBV6-5
size: -
J: TRBJ2-2
D: -
DNA: TGTGCCAGCAGTTACACTTCAGGCAACACCGGGGAGCTGTTTTTT
CDR3: CASSYTSGNTGELFF

V: TRBV30
size: -
J: TRBJ2-2
D: TRBD1
DNA: TGTGCCTGGAGGCGGACAGGGAACACCGGGGAGCTGTTTTTT
CDR3: CAWRRTGNTGELFF

V: TRBV5-4
size: -
J: TRBJ1-1
D: -
DNA: TGTGCCAGCGGGATGGAGAACACTGAAGCTTTCTTT
CDR3: CASGMENTEAFF

V: TRBV19
size: -
J: TRBJ1-3
D: -
DNA: TGTGCCAGTAGTATCGGTCAGGGAAACACCATATATTTT
CDR3: CASSIGQGNTIYF

V: TRBV18
size: -
J: TRBJ1-1
D: -
DNA: TGTGCCAGCTCACCAACCGGGACTGTGGACACTGAAGCTTTCTTT
CDR3: CASSPTGTVDTEAFF

V: TRBV5-1
size: -
J: TRBJ2-5
D: TRBD1
DNA: TGCGCCAGCAGCATAGGGACAGAAGAGACCCAGTACTTC
CDR3: CASSIGTEETQYF

V: TRBV9
size: -
J: TRBJ2-3
D: -
DNA: TGTGCCAGCAGCTCATCAGCGGGCACAGATACGCAGTATTTT
CDR3: CASSSSAGTDTQYF

V: TRBV7-6
size: -
J: TRBJ1-3
D: -
DNA: TGTGCCAGCAGCCCTCAACTTGGAAACACCATATATTTT
CDR3: CASSPQLGNTIYF

V: TRBV5-8
size: -
J: TRBJ1-2
D: -
DNA: TGTGCCAGCAGCCATACGAGTCGCGGAGGCTACACCTTC
CDR3: CASSHTSRGGYTF

V: TRBV5-1
size: once
J: TRBJ2-2
D: TRBD2
DNA: TGCGCCAGCAGCTCCCTAGCGGGGAACACCGGGGAGCTGTTTTTT
CDR3: CASSSLAGNTGELFF

V: TRBV6-6
size: -
J: TRBJ2-2
D: -
DNA: TGTGCCAGCAGTTACTCCCAAGGTTCCACCGGGGAGCTGTTTTTT
CDR3: CASSYSQGSTGELFF

V: TRBV4-1
size: -
J: TRBJ1-1
D: -
DNA: TGCGCCAGCAGCCAAGTTGGGTCAGGGAGGAGAACTGAAGCTTTCTTT
CDR3: CASSQVGSGRRTEAFF

V: TRBV5-6
size: -
J: TRBJ2-2
D: -
DNA: TGTGCCAGCGCTCGAGGGCCGGGGAACACCGGGGAGCTGTTTTTT
CDR3: CASARGPGNTGELFF

V: TRBV7-2
size: -
J: TRBJ1-2
D: -
DNA: TGTGCCAGCAGCCAAGGACAGAGCTATGGCTACACCTTC
CDR3: CASSQGQSYGYTF

V: TRBV4-1
size: -
J: TRBJ2-6
D: -
DNA: TGCGCCAGCAGCCAAGACCCGGCAGGGATTATAGTCCTGACTTTC
CDR3: CASSQDPAGIIVLTF

V: TRBV5-1
size: -
J: TRBJ2-7
D: TRBD1
DNA: TGCGCCAGCAGCTTTGGGGACAGGTCCTACGAGCAGTACTTC
CDR3: CASSFGDRSYEQYF

V: TRBV5-4
size: -
J: TRBJ2-7
D: TRBD2
DNA: TGTGCCAGCAGCTTGTCGGGGTCCGGGACTAGCGGCTACGAGCAGTACTTC
CDR3: CASSLSGSGTSGYEQYF

V: TRBV18
size: -
J: TRBJ1-2
D: -
DNA: TGTGCCAGCTCACAAATTCCTCAGGGATCGGACTATGGCTACACCTTC
CDR3: CASSQIPQGSDYGYTF

V: TRBV6-1
size: -
J: TRBJ2-2
D: -
DNA: TGTGCCAGCTCCTCCCCAGGGGACACCGGGGAGCTGTTTTTT
CDR3: CASSSPGDTGELFF

V: TRBV28
size: -
J: TRBJ2-1
D: -
DNA: TGTGCCAGCAGTTTAGAACTAGCCTACAATGAGCAGTTCTTC
CDR3: CASSLELAYNEQFF

V: TRBV19
size: -
J: TRBJ2-1
D: TRBD2
DNA: TGTGCCAGTAGTGCATGGGCTAGCGGGAGTAATGAGCAGTTCTTC
CDR3: CASSAWASGSNEQFF

V: TRBV28
size: -
J: TRBJ2-1
D: TRBD1
DNA: TGTGCCGGATCGGACAGCGCAGGGGGAGTCGGCAGATCCTACAATGAGCAGTTCTTC
CDR3: CAGSDSAGGVGRSYNEQFF

V: TRBV10-3
size: once
J: TRBJ2-1
D: -
DNA: TGTGCCATCAGTGAGACAGGATATTACAATGAGCAGTTCTTC
CDR3: CAISETGYYNEQFF

V: TRBV28
size: -
J: TRBJ2-6
D: -
DNA: TGTGCTAGCAGTTCCCTAGGGGCCAACGTCCTGACTTTC
CDR3: CASSSLGANVLTF

V: TRBV6-5
size: -
J: TRBJ2-1
D: -
DNA: TGTGCCAGCAGTTCCGTCTACAATGAGCAGTTCTTC
CDR3: CASSSVYNEQFF

V: TRBV6-5
size: -
J: TRBJ2-7
D: -
DNA: TGTGCCAGCACCCCTGGATGGGGTTGGGTTGGGCAGTACTTC
CDR3: CASTPGWGWVGQYF

V: TRBV5-1
size: -
J: TRBJ2-6
D: -
DNA: TGCGCCAGCAGCTTAGGGATAAGCTCTGGGGCCAACGTCCTGACTTTC
CDR3: CASSLGISSGANVLTF

V: TRBV6-1
size: -
J: TRBJ1-3
D: -
DNA: TGTGCCAGCAGTGAAAGAATGGCGGCCTCTGGAAACACCATATATTTT
CDR3: CASSERMAASGNTIYF

V: TRBV28
size: -
J: TRBJ1-2
D: -
DNA: TGTGCCAGCAGTTCCATTCCTTTCCTGGGGGGCTACACCTTC
CDR3: CASSSIPFLGGYTF

V: TRBV6-5
size: -
J: TRBJ2-2
D: TRBD1
DNA: TGTGCCAGCAGATGGACAGGGAGGACCACCGGGGAGCTGTTTTTT
CDR3: CASRWTGRTTGELFF

V: TRBV28
size: -
J: TRBJ2-2
D: TRBD1
DNA: TGTGCCAGCAGTTCGAGTAACAGGGGGAAGACCGGGGAGCTGTTTTTT
CDR3: CASSSSNRGKTGELFF

V: TRBV7-2
size: -
J: TRBJ1-2
D: -
DNA: TGTGCCAGCAGCTTAGTAGGGGTTGGCTACACCTTC
CDR3: CASSLVGVGYTF

V: TRBV2
size: -
J: TRBJ1-2
D: -
DNA: TGTGCCAGCACCGAAGGGGGGAGCCCCTATGGCTACACCTTC
CDR3: CASTEGGSPYGYTF

V: TRBV5-1
size: -
J: TRBJ2-1
D: TRBD2
DNA: TGCGCCAGCAGCGTTGGGACTAGCGGGAGGCTAGGGGATGAGCAGTTCTTC
CDR3: CASSVGTSGRLGDEQFF

V: TRBV10-3
size: once
J: TRBJ2-7
D: -
DNA: TGTGCCATCAGTGATCAGCGGACGACCTACGAGCAGTACTTC
CDR3: CAISDQRTTYEQYF